Listed below are T cell receptor beta chains from one sample, sequenced in a study of naive and memory T cell subsets. TCRdb reprocessed the UMI-ligation and nested PCR reads via MiXCR and lists one record per CDR3 protein. The sample contains fewer than 30,000 distinct CDR3 sequences, around 5.3% of which appear only once. The sequencing sample was made of blood. These receptors were obtained from an adult in good health. CDR3s include the opening cysteine and the closing phenylalanine or tryptophan. A D gene is named only where the DNA matches it firmly. The listing skips clone size in some rows; elsewhere it reads once, few, many or a size class.

size: few
J: TRBJ2-5
D: TRBD1
V: TRBV7-2
DNA: TGTGCCAGCAGCTTAACCCGGCTGACAGGGAACGAGGAGACCCAGTACTTC
CDR3: CASSLTRLTGNEETQYF

size: many
J: TRBJ2-1
D: TRBD1
V: TRBV6-5
DNA: TGTGCCAGCAGTTATGGGCCAGGGGGCAACAATGAGCAGTTCTTC
CDR3: CASSYGPGGNNEQFF

size: many
J: TRBJ2-2
D: NA
V: TRBV6-4
DNA: TGTGCCAGCAACGAGACAGAGAACACCGGGGAGCTGTTTTTT
CDR3: CASNETENTGELFF

size: few
J: TRBJ1-2
D: NA
V: TRBV28
DNA: TGTGCCAGCAGCCAAGTGCCCGTCTATGGCTACACCTTC
CDR3: CASSQVPVYGYTF

size: many
J: TRBJ1-3
D: NA
V: TRBV6-2/TRBV6-3
DNA: TGTGCCAGCCGTGACAGGACCTCTACTCTCTCTGGAAACACCATATATTTT
CDR3: CASRDRTSTLSGNTIYF

size: few
J: TRBJ2-1
D: TRBD2
V: TRBV5-4
DNA: TGTGCCAGCAGCTCCAGCGGGAGCTACAATGAGCAGTTCTTC
CDR3: CASSSSGSYNEQFF

size: many
J: TRBJ2-1
D: TRBD2
V: TRBV11-3
DNA: TGTGCCAGCGGGGCGGGAGGGTCCTCGCCCTACAATGAGCAGTTCTTC
CDR3: CASGAGGSSPYNEQFF

size: few
J: TRBJ2-1
D: TRBD2
V: TRBV3-1
DNA: TGTGCCAGCAGCCAAGACTACGGGACTAGCGGGACAGTGTTGGGGCAGTTCTTC
CDR3: CASSQDYGTSGTVLGQFF

size: few
J: TRBJ2-2
D: TRBD2
V: TRBV13
DNA: TGTGCCAGCAGCCAGGGGACTAGCGGGAGAGGGGAGCTGTTTTTT
CDR3: CASSQGTSGRGELFF

size: many
J: TRBJ1-3
D: NA
V: TRBV6-5
DNA: TGTGCCAGCAGTTACTCGATCTGGGACATAAGAAACACCATATATTTT
CDR3: CASSYSIWDIRNTIYF

size: NA
J: TRBJ2-2
D: TRBD2
V: TRBV5-5
DNA: TGTGCCAGCAGCCCGGGAAGAAGCGGGAGAGGAGGGGAGCTGTTTTTT
CDR3: CASSPGRSGRGGELFF

size: NA
J: TRBJ1-2
D: NA
V: TRBV5-4
DNA: TGTGCCAGCAGCTCGAATGGACGGCTCTATGGCTACACCTTC
CDR3: CASSSNGRLYGYTF

size: many
J: TRBJ1-5
D: NA
V: TRBV6-1
DNA: TGTGCCAGCAGTGTGTCACCGGGAGGCAATCAGCCCCAGCATTTT
CDR3: CASSVSPGGNQPQHF

size: NA
J: TRBJ1-3
D: TRBD1
V: TRBV28
DNA: TGTGCCAGCAGTCTATCTACAGGGGCCGGTTACACCATATATTTT
CDR3: CASSLSTGAGYTIYF

size: many
J: TRBJ2-7
D: TRBD1
V: TRBV4-1
DNA: TGCGCCAGCAGCCAGACGACAGGGCCCTACGAGCAGTACTTC
CDR3: CASSQTTGPYEQYF

size: many
J: TRBJ1-3
D: NA
V: TRBV18
DNA: TGTGCCAGCTCACCCCGTAACAATCAAGGCCTCCCTGGAAACACCATATATTTT
CDR3: CASSPRNNQGLPGNTIYF

size: many
J: TRBJ2-1
D: NA
V: TRBV30
DNA: TGTGCCTGGCACCACCCTCGGGCGGCCAGGTACAATGAGCAGTTCTTC
CDR3: CAWHHPRAARYNEQFF

size: few
J: TRBJ2-2
D: NA
V: TRBV4-3
DNA: TGCGCCAGCAGCCGAAGGGCCGGGGAGCTGTTTTTT
CDR3: CASSRRAGELFF

size: many
J: TRBJ1-1
D: NA
V: TRBV29-1
DNA: TGCAGCGTCCCCGTGGGGGGCACTGAAGCTTTCTTT
CDR3: CSVPVGGTEAFF

size: many
J: TRBJ1-2
D: NA
V: TRBV6-6
DNA: TGTGCCAGCAGTGCCGGGACATCGGAGGACTATGGCTACACCTTC
CDR3: CASSAGTSEDYGYTF

size: many
J: TRBJ2-7
D: NA
V: TRBV5-1
DNA: TGCGCCAGCAGCTTGACGCCATCGGACGGTGCCTACGAGCAGTACTTC
CDR3: CASSLTPSDGAYEQYF

size: NA
J: TRBJ2-5
D: NA
V: TRBV5-4
DNA: TGTGCCAGCAGCTTGAACGTAGAAGAGACCCAGTACTTC
CDR3: CASSLNVEETQYF